This T cell receptor (beta chain) came from a study of T cells in localized non-small cell lung cancer. Study findings and constraints: Tumor samples were not multi-region, leaving intratumor heterogeneity unexcluded. Detection in adjacent lung was observed for a median roughly 62 of the top 100 tumor clones.

On this clone: What it binds is not known.

Trimming stripped 6 bases from V and 3 bases from J, with 12 bases between. Germline CDR1 and CDR2: MNHEY and SVGAGI. The CDR3 spans 14 residues. Assay used: immunoSEQ multiplex PCR; TCRdb lists only in-frame clones, some missing. The table has around 50,000 clones, roughly 85% seen once. Source: peripheral blood, taken before any cancer treatment. The chain links TRBV6-5 to TRBJ1-5; possibly TRBD1 for D (6 bases). The clonotype was recovered from a woman aged 40 to 75 with stage I lung adenocarcinoma. CDR3 in amino acids: CASRLAGDNQPQHF. CDR3 DNA: TGTGCCAGCAGGTTGGCAGGGGACAATCAGCCCCAGCATTTT.